Relative to its sample, the clone carrying this T cell receptor (beta chain) is medium-sized. Its antigen remains unknown. Unstimulated Tregs (CD4+CD25+CD127-) and CD4+CD25- non-Tregs were sorted from PBMCs. Trimming shortened V by 5 bases and J by 4 bases, and 17 bases separated the two germline ends. The CDR3 length is 15 residues. Germline values: CDR1 MNHNY, CDR2 SVGAGI (reference sequence). The sample originates from a study of Tregs in tolerant kidney transplant recipients. Method: immunoSEQ multiplex PCR; TCRdb's copy keeps in-frame clones and lacks some. Here the sample spans about 18,000 clones, roughly 82% being singletons. Findings and caveats of the study: Few patients were studied, so findings need validation in larger groups. This study did not directly address biological reproducibility.

Sequencing was carried out using Tregs from blood. This TCR was recovered from a human donor in good health. The chain employs TRBV6-6 and TRBJ1-2; a possible D gene is TRBD1 (6 bases). The CDR3 loop is CASSHGTLGPYGYTF. The CDR3 region has the DNA TGTGCCAGCAGTCACGGGACACTTGGCCCCTATGGCTACACCTTC.